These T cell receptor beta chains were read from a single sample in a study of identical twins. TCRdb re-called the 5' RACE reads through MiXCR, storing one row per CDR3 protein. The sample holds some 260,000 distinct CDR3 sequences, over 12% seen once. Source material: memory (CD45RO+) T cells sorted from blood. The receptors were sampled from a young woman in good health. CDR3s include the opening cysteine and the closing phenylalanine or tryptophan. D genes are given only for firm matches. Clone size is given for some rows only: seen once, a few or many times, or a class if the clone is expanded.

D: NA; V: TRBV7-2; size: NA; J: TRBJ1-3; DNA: TGTGCCAGCAGCTACCCAGCTGGAAACACCATATATTTT; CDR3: CASSYPAGNTIYF
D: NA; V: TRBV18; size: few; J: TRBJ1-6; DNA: TGTGCCAGCCGACAGCGGGATAATTCACCCCTCCACTTT; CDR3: CASRQRDNSPLHF
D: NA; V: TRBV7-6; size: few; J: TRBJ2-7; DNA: TGTGCCAGCAGCCGTCAGGGGCGCATGGGGGAGCAGTACTTC; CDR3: CASSRQGRMGEQYF
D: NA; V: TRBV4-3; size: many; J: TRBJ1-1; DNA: TGCGCCAGCAGCCCGAGGCACAGATCGAACACTGAAGCTTTCTTT; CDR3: CASSPRHRSNTEAFF
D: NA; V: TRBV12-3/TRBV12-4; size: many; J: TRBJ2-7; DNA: TGTGCCAGCACGATCGACGGATCCTACGAGCAGTACTTC; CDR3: CASTIDGSYEQYF
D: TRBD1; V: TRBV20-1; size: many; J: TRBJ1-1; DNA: TGCAGTGCTAGAGGTTCCCGACAGGGGAACACTGAAGCTTTCTTT; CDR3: CSARGSRQGNTEAFF
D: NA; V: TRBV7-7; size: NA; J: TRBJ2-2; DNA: TGTGCCAGCAGCTTGACAGGACGAACCGGGGAGCTGTTTTTT; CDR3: CASSLTGRTGELFF
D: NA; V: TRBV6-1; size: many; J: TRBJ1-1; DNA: TGTGCCACTTCGGACGGTCAGAAGAACACTGAAGCTTTCTTT; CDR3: CATSDGQKNTEAFF
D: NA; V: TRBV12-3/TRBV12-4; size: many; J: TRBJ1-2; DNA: TGTGCCAGCAGTCCAACACAGTATGGCTACACCTTC; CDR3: CASSPTQYGYTF
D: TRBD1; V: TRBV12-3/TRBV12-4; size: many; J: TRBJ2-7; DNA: TGTGCCAGCAGCATAGAAGGGACAGGGTCCTACGAGCAGTACTTC; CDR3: CASSIEGTGSYEQYF
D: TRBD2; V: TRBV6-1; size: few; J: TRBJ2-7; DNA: TGTGCCAGCCTGAGGACTAGCGGGGCCTACGAGCAGTACTTC; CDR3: CASLRTSGAYEQYF
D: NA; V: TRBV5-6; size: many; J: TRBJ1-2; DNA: TGTGCCAGCAGCTTGACCTACGACAGGAACTATGGCTACACCTTC; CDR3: CASSLTYDRNYGYTF
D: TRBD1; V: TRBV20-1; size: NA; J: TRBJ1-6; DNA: TGCAGTGCGCCGGGACAGGGGGGCTCACCCCTCCACTTT; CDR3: CSAPGQGGSPLHF
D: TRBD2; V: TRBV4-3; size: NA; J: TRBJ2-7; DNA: TGCGCCAGCAGCCAAGACTTACTAGCGGGAGGGTACGAGCAGTACTTC; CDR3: CASSQDLLAGGYEQYF
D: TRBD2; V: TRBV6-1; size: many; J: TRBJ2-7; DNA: TGTGCCAGCAGTGAAGCGCTGGGTGGAGCGGGAGATTTCGAGCAGTACTTC; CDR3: CASSEALGGAGDFEQYF
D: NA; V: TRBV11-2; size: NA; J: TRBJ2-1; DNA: TGTGCCAGCAGCTCCACTGGTGAGCAGTTCTTC; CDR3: CASSSTGEQFF
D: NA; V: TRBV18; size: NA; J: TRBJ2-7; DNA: TGTGCCAGCTCCCCGGGGGACGGAACCTACGAGCAGTACTTC; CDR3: CASSPGDGTYEQYF
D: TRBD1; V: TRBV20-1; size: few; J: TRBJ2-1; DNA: TGCAGTGCTATACAGGGGCCCTACAATGAGCAGTTCTTC; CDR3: CSAIQGPYNEQFF
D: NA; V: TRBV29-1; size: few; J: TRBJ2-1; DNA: TGCAGCGTTGTGCGGGGCGGTGAGCAGTTCTTC; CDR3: CSVVRGGEQFF
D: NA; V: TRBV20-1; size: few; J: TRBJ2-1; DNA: TGCAGTGCTAGAGGCCTTGCGGGGCCAACCTACAATGAGCAGTTCTTC; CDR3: CSARGLAGPTYNEQFF
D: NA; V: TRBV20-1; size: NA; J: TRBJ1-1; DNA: TGCAGTGCTAGGCACAGGGTTTTACCCACTGAAGCTTTCTTT; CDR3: CSARHRVLPTEAFF
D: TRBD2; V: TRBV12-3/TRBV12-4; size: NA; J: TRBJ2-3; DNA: TGTGCCAGCAGTTTAGTTACTAGCGGGAGAGGGAGCACAGATACGCAGTATTTT; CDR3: CASSLVTSGRGSTDTQYF
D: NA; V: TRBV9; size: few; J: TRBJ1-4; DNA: TGTGCCAGCAGCGCCGGGACAACCAGAAAACTGTTTTTT; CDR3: CASSAGTTRKLFF
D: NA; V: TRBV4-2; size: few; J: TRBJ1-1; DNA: TGTGCCAGCAGCCAAGTAGGGGGAGGTACGAACACTGAAGCTTTCTTT; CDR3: CASSQVGGGTNTEAFF
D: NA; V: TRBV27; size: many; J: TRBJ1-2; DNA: TGTGCCAGCAGTTTATTGGGGAACTATGGCTACACCTTC; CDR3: CASSLLGNYGYTF
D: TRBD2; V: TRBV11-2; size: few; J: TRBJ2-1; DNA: TGTGCCAGCAGCTTAGACTCTAGCGGGGGACTCAGCTCCTACAATGAGCAGTTCTTC; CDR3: CASSLDSSGGLSSYNEQFF
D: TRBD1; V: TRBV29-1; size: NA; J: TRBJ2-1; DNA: TGCAGCGTTGACTTGGGACAGGGTTTCAATGAGCAGTTCTTC; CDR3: CSVDLGQGFNEQFF
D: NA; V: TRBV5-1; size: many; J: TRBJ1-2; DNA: TGCGCCAGCAGCCTTGGCCTGGTCTATGGCTACACCTTC; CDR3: CASSLGLVYGYTF
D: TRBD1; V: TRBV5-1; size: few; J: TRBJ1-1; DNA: TGCGCCAGCAGCTTCGCTGGACAGGGAGAAACTTTCTTT; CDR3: CASSFAGQGETFF
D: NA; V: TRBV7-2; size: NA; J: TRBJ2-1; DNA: TGTGCCAGCAGCTTCGTGTGGGGGGGCCACAATGAGCAGTTCTTC; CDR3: CASSFVWGGHNEQFF
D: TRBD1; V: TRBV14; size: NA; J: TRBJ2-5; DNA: TGTGCCAGCAGCCAAGGCCCAGGGGGCCAAGAGACCCAGTACTTC; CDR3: CASSQGPGGQETQYF
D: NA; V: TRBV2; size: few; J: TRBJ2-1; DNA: TGTGCCCGACCCCATCGGGGTGGATACAATGAGCAGTTCTTC; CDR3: CARPHRGGYNEQFF